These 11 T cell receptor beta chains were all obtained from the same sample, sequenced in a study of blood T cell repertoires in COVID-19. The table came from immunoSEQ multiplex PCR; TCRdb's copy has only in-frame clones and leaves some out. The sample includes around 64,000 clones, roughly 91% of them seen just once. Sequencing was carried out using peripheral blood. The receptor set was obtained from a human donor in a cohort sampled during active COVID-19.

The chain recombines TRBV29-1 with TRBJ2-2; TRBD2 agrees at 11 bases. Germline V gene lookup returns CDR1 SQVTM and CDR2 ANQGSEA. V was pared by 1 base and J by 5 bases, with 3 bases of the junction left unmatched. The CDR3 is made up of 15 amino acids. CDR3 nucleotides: TGCAGCGTTGAAGGGACTAGCGGGTCGACCGGGGAGCTGTTTTTT. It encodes CSVEGTSGSTGELFF.

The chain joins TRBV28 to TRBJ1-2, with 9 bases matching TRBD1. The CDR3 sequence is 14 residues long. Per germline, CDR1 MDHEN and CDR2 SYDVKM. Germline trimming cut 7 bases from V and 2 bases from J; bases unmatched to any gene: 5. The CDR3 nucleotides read TGTGCCAGCATTCTAGGGACAGGGAACTATGGCTACACCTTC. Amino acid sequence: CASILGTGNYGYTF.

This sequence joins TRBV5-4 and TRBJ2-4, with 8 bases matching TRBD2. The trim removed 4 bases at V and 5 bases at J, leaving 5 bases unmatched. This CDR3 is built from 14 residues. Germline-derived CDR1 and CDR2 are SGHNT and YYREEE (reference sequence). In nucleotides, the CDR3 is TGTGCCAGCAGCCGGGGGGGGGCCCAAAACATTCAGTACTTC. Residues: CASSRGGAQNIQYF.

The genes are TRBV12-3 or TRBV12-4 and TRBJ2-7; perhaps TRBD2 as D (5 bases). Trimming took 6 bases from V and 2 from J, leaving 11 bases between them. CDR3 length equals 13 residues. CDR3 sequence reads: CASRSTSTYEQYF. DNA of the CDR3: TGTGCCAGCAGGAGTACTAGTACCTACGAGCAGTACTTC.

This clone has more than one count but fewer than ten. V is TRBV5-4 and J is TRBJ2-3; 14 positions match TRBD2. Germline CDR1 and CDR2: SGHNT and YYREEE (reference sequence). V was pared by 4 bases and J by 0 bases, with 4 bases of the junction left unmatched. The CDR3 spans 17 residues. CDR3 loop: CASSGGTSGRSTDTQYF. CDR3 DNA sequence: TGTGCCAGCAGCGGAGGGACTAGCGGGAGAAGCACAGATACGCAGTATTTT.

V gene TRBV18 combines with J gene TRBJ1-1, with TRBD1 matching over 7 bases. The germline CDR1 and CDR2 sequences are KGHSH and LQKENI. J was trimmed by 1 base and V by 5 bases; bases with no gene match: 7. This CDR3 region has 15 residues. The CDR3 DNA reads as TGTGCCAGCTCAGACGCCCAGGGGGGGAACACTGAAGCTTTCTTT. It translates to CASSDAQGGNTEAFF.

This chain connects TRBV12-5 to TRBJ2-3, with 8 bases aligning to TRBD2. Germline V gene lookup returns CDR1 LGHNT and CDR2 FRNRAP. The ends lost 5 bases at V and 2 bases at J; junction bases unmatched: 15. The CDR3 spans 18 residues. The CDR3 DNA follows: TGTGCTAGTGGTCTGGGCGCCGGGACTAGATTACCCACAGATACGCAGTATTTT. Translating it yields CASGLGAGTRLPTDTQYF. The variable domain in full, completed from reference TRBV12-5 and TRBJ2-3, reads DARVTQTPRHKVTEMGQEVTMRCQPILGHNTVFWYRQTMMQGLELLAYFRNRAPLDDSGMPKDRFSAEMPDATLATLKIQPSEPRDSAVYFCASGLGAGTRLPTDTQYFGPGTRLTVL.

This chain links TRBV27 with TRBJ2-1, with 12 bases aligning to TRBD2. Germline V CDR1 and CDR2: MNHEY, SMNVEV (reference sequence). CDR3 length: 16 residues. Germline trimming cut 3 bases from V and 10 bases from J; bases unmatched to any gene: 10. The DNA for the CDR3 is TGTGCCAGCAGTTTGACTAGCGGGAGACTGGCGAGAGAGCAGTTCTTC. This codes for CASSLTSGRLAREQFF.

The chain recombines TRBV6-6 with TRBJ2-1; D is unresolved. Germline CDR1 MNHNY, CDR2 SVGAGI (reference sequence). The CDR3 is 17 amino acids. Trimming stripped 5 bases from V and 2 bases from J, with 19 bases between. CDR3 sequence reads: CASSLPPPRGPYNEQFF. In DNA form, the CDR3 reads TGTGCCAGCAGTCTCCCCCCTCCCCGTGGGCCCTACAATGAGCAGTTCTTC.

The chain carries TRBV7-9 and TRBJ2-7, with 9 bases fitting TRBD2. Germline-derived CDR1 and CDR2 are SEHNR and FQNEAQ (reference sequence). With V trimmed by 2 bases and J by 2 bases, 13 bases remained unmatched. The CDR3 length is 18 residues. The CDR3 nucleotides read TGTGCCAGCAGCTTATGGGGCGGGAGGGGCCAAATCACCTACGAGCAGTACTTC. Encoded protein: CASSLWGGRGQITYEQYF.

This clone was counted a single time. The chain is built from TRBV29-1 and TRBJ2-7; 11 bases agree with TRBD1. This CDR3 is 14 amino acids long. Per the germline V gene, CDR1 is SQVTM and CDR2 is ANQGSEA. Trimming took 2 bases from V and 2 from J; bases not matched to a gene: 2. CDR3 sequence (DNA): TGCAGCGTTGAATGGACAGGGGGCGCCTACGAGCAGTACTTC. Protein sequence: CSVEWTGGAYEQYF.